The 16 T cell receptor beta chains listed next were all sequenced from one sample in a study of graft-versus-host responses after intestinal transplantation. Their recognized antigens are unknown. TCRdb's copy holds only in-frame clones and misses some; the assay was immunoSEQ multiplex PCR. The table shows about 120,000 clones, with approximately 92% occurring only once. This material consisted of unstimulated CD4+ T cells sorted from spleen or lymph node cells, taken before intestinal transplant. Receptors originate from a human donor who received an intestinal transplant.

The genes are TRBV5-1 and TRBJ2-7; TRBD1 is a possible D gene (6 bases). Germline values: CDR1 SGHRS, CDR2 YFSETQ. The length of the CDR3 is 13 residues. Trimming removed 0 bases from V and 4 bases from J, with 8 bases in between. The CDR3 here is CASSLARGYEQYF. The CDR3 DNA follows: TGCGCCAGCAGCTTGGCCAGGGGATACGAGCAGTACTTC.

This clone appeared a single time. The gene calls are TRBV30 and TRBJ2-1; 14 nucleotides align to TRBD2. The CDR3 totals 14 residues. Germline assignment: CDR1 GTSNPN and CDR2 SVGIG (reference sequence). V shed 3 bases, J shed 5 bases, and the junction held 0 bases outside the gene matches. The CDR3 here is CAWRGLAGDNEQFF. Written as DNA, the CDR3 is TGTGCCTGGAGGGGACTAGCGGGAGACAATGAGCAGTTCTTC.

This sequence joins TRBV11-2 and TRBJ2-2, with 10 bases matching TRBD2. The trim removed 6 bases at V and 5 bases at J, leaving 9 bases unmatched. This CDR3 is built from 16 residues. Germline V CDR1 and CDR2: SGHAT, FQNNGV. The CDR3 spells CASSRPGLATTGELFF. The CDR3 region has the DNA TGTGCCAGCAGTCGACCGGGACTAGCGACGACCGGGGAGCTGTTTTTT.

The gene calls are TRBV6-9 and TRBJ2-3; 7 bases align to TRBD2. V was pared by 2 bases and J by 3 bases, with 8 bases of the junction left unmatched. CDR3 length: 16 residues. The germline V gene has CDR1 MNHGY and CDR2 SVAAGI. The CDR3 DNA follows: TGTGCCAGCAGTTATATCGCGGGAGTTCTGACAGATACGCAGTATTTT. Translation: CASSYIAGVLTDTQYF.

The V and J genes are TRBV6-6 and TRBJ1-2; D is uncertain. This CDR3 is built from 13 residues. V was trimmed by 4 bases and J by 6 bases, leaving 12 bases between them. Germline V gives CDR1 MNHNY, CDR2 SVGAGI (reference sequence). The CDR3 reads CASSWGPGDGYTF. Here the CDR3 DNA reads TGTGCCAGCAGTTGGGGTCCGGGCGATGGCTACACCTTC.

This chain joins TRBV7-2 and TRBJ2-6; D uncertain. The CDR3 length is 15 residues. CDR1 is SGHTA, CDR2 FQGNSA, per germline. V lost 3 bases, J lost 0 bases, and 6 bases lay in between. The CDR3 nucleotides are TGTGCCAGCAGCTTCTTCTACTCTGGGGCCAACGTCCTGACTTTC. This translates into CASSFFYSGANVLTF.

V is TRBV30 and J is TRBJ2-4; TRBD2 might be the D (5 bases). Trimming took 3 bases from V and 10 from J, leaving 22 bases between them. The CDR3 spans 15 residues. Germline V gives CDR1 GTSNPN, CDR2 SVGIG (reference sequence). Here the CDR3 reads CAWSEISGRTGIQYF. CDR3 coding DNA: TGTGCCTGGAGCGAAATTTCGGGTAGGACGGGAATTCAGTACTTC.

In its sample, this clone was seen once. The J gene is TRBJ2-3, the V gene TRBV18; D may correspond to TRBD1 or TRBD2 (5 bases each). Between the trimmed V and J ends, which lost 0 bases and 1 base, there was a span of 8 bases. The CDR3 covers 15 residues. The germline V gene encodes CDR1 KGHSH and CDR2 LQKENI. This CDR3 is CASSPPGRRTDTQYF. DNA of the CDR3: TGTGCCAGCTCACCACCGGGACGCCGCACAGATACGCAGTATTTT.

V usage is TRBV9 and J usage is TRBJ1-5, with D tentatively TRBD1 (6 bases). Germline V gene data show CDR1 as SGDLS and CDR2 as YYNGEE. The CDR3 runs to 15 residues. Trimming removed 2 bases at V and 7 bases at J, with 16 bases between. The DNA of the CDR3 is TGTGCCAGCAGCGTCTGGGGGGCGCTTGGACAGCCCCAGCATTTT. It is translated as CASSVWGALGQPQHF.

As concerns this clone: Other DNA sequences in the sample encode the same CDR3. The gene calls are TRBV2 and TRBJ2-7, with D tentatively TRBD2 (5 bases). The CDR3 is 12 amino acids. The germline V gene has CDR1 SNHLY and CDR2 FYNNEI. V dropped 4 bases and J dropped 3 bases, with 7 bases sitting between them. The CDR3 DNA sequence: TGTGCCAGCAGTGGTGAGGGCTACGAGCAGTACTTC. This gives the protein CASSGEGYEQYF. The full variable domain, its missing parts supplied by reference TRBV2 and TRBJ2-7, is EPEVTQTPSHQVTQMGQEVILRCVPISNHLYFYWYRQILGQKVEFLVSFYNNEISEKSEIFDDQFSVERPDGSNFTLKIRSTKLEDSAMYFCASSGEGYEQYFGPGTRLTVT.

V usage is TRBV10-1 and J usage is TRBJ2-5, with a tentative D call TRBD2 (6 bases). This CDR3 spans 15 amino acids. Deletions cut 0 bases from V and 7 bases from J, with 15 bases between. Germline V gene sequence: CDR1 WNHNN, CDR2 SYGVQD (reference sequence). The CDR3 loop reads CASSESTPGRGTQYF. The DNA of the CDR3 is TGCGCCAGCAGTGAGTCGACTCCAGGGCGGGGGACCCAGTACTTC.

The chain recombines TRBV6-1 with TRBJ2-6, with 7 positions matching TRBD1. The length of the CDR3 is 18 residues. V gave up 0 bases and J gave up 0 bases; unmatched junction bases: 5. Looked up from germline, CDR1 is MNHNS and CDR2 is SASEGT. CDR3 in amino acids: CASSEAGTVSSGANVLTF. CDR3 in DNA: TGTGCCAGCAGTGAAGCAGGGACAGTTAGCTCTGGGGCCAACGTCCTGACTTTC.

The J gene is TRBJ2-5, the V gene TRBV30; D is undetermined. CDR1 is GTSNPN and CDR2 is SVGIG in the germline V gene (reference sequence). CDR3 length equals 13 residues. Trimming removed 1 base at V and 2 bases at J, with 8 bases between. CDR3 sequence reads: CAWSGGAQETQYF. In DNA, the CDR3 is TGTGCCTGGAGTGGCGGTGCTCAAGAGACCCAGTACTTC. The variable domain in full, completed from reference TRBV30 and TRBJ2-5, reads SQTIHQWPATLVQPVGSPLSLECTVEGTSNPNLYWYRQAAGRGLQLLFYSVGIGQISSEVPQNLSASRPQDRQFILSSKKLLLSDSGFYLCAWSGGAQETQYFGPGTRLLVL.

This clone has a handful of counts. This sequence joins TRBV7-3 and TRBJ2-1, with D unresolved. The ends were cut back, 3 bases at V and 3 bases at J, with 6 bases in the middle. The V gene's germline CDR1 is SGHTA and CDR2 FQGTGA. This CDR3 region has 13 residues. The CDR3 bases are TGTGCCAGCAGCTTGTCCCACTACAATGAGCAGTTCTTC. It specifies CASSLSHYNEQFF.

The chain has TRBV5-1 and TRBJ2-2; TRBD2 might be the D (6 bases). V dropped 3 bases and J dropped 5 bases, with 17 bases sitting between them. CDR1 SGHRS and CDR2 YFSETQ come from the germline V gene. The CDR3 is 16 amino acids. CDR3 region: CASSSRGSGGTGELFF. CDR3 nucleotide sequence: TGCGCCAGCAGCTCTCGAGGATCTGGGGGGACCGGGGAGCTGTTTTTT. Together with reference TRBV5-1 and TRBJ2-2, the CDR3 gives the full variable domain: KAGVTQTPRYLIKTRGQQVTLSCSPISGHRSVSWYQQTPGQGLQFLFEYFSETQRNKGNFPGRFSGRQFSNSRSEMNVSTLELGDSALYLCASSSRGSGGTGELFFGEGSRLTVL.

This chain joins TRBV29-1 and TRBJ1-1; D remains unclear. Germline V gives CDR1 SQVTM, CDR2 ANQGSEA. V was pared by 5 bases and J by 4 bases, with 14 bases between. The CDR3 covers 13 residues. CDR3 amino acids: CSVPDPGGTEAFF. The DNA of the CDR3 is TGCAGCGTTCCCGACCCCGGTGGCACTGAAGCTTTCTTT.